Following are 7 T cell receptor beta chains from one sample sequenced in a study of blood T cell repertoires in COVID-19. TCRdb keeps only in-frame clones here, not all; method: immunoSEQ multiplex PCR. The data hold approximately 250,000 clones, with around 90% observed a single time. The sequencing input was peripheral blood. Receptors were obtained from a man aged 25-40 years with COVID-19, enrolled during active disease.

The rearrangement links TRBV6-5 to TRBJ1-5, with 10 positions matching TRBD1. V lost 6 bases, J lost 5 bases, and 4 bases stayed unmatched. The germline V gene has CDR1 MNHEY and CDR2 SVGAGI. This CDR3 contains 14 residues. DNA of the CDR3: TGTGCCAGCAGCCTCGGACAGGGGGATCAGCCCCAGCATTTT. Translated: CASSLGQGDQPQHF.

CDR3 residues: CASNRGRTDTQYF. CDR3 DNA: TGTGCCAGTAACAGGGGTCGCACAGATACGCAGTATTTT. The V call is TRBV6-6, the J call TRBJ2-3, with 7 bases matching TRBD1. V was pared by 9 bases and J by 1 base, with 4 bases of the junction left unmatched. The germline V gene has CDR1 MNHNY and CDR2 SVGAGI (reference sequence). CDR3 length equals 13 residues.

J is TRBJ2-5 and V is TRBV5-6; 7 bases are shared with TRBD2. In germline, CDR1 is SGHDT, CDR2 YYEEEE. Losses at the gene ends were 1 base for V and 2 bases for J; bases not matched to a gene: 8. This CDR3 region has 16 residues. This CDR3 reads CASSLWASGRQETQYF. The CDR3 nucleotides read TGTGCCAGCAGCTTGTGGGCTAGCGGTAGGCAAGAGACCCAGTACTTC.

This chain links TRBV13 with TRBJ2-3; D is uncertain. The germline V gene has CDR1 PRHDT and CDR2 FYEKMQ (reference sequence). CDR3 size: 16 residues. Trimming pared 2 bases from V and 2 bases from J, leaving 14 bases between. The CDR3 region has the DNA TGTGCCAGCAGCTTAAGAACCGGGTTATACACAGATACGCAGTATTTT. Amino acids: CASSLRTGLYTDTQYF.

The chain couples TRBV5-1 to TRBJ1-2; D may be TRBD1 (6 bases). Germline assignment: CDR1 SGHRS and CDR2 YFSETQ. The CDR3 contains 14 residues. Deletions cut 0 bases from V and 6 bases from J, with 12 bases between. CDR3 bases: TGCGCCAGCAGCTTGGGAGGCAGGGGAGATGGCTACACCTTC. This translates into CASSLGGRGDGYTF.

CDR3 coding DNA: TGTGCCAGCAGAACGACCGGGACAGTAAACTATGGCTACACCTTC. This encodes CASRTTGTVNYGYTF. The gene calls are TRBV6-5 and TRBJ1-2; 7 bases match TRBD1. CDR1 MNHEY and CDR2 SVGAGI come from the germline V gene. This CDR3 contains 15 residues. V lost 6 bases and J lost 2; bases outside the gene matches: 9.

The chain has TRBV4-1 and TRBJ2-7, with 8 bases fitting TRBD1. The germline V gene has CDR1 MGHRA and CDR2 YSYEKL. CDR3 length: 16 amino acids. The trim removed 3 bases at V and 3 bases at J, leaving 10 bases unmatched. Written as DNA, the CDR3 is TGCGCCAGCAGCCAGGCCCCGGGACAGGCTATCTACGAGCAGTACTTC. Amino acid sequence: CASSQAPGQAIYEQYF.